This T cell receptor beta chain was sequenced for a study of OX40 agonist ivuxolimab in advanced cancers. Study findings and constraints: In the 0.1 to 3.0 mg/kg range, CD4+ and CD8+ blood T cells had expanded clonally by week 6. Mean expanded clone counts were higher in CD8+ than CD4+ T cells.

Sequencing used immunoSEQ multiplex PCR; TCRdb keeps in-frame clones, though not all of them. Of approximately 160,000 clones detected, 94% appear once; the ten largest clones hold 0.3% to 0.35%. The CDR3 contains 14 residues. Germline-derived CDR1 and CDR2 are SGHTA and FQGTGA. V dropped 5 bases and J dropped 4; count of bases not matched to a gene: 7. On this clone itself: As yet, its antigen is unknown.

This clonotype was obtained from an adult with an advanced solid tumor such as melanoma, head and neck, liver or kidney cancer. Sequences were derived from CD4+ or CD8+ T cells sorted from blood, sampled in a trial of the OX40 agonist ivuxolimab. This chain connects TRBV7-3 to TRBJ2-5; 7 bases are shared with TRBD2. Written as DNA, the CDR3 is TGTGCCAGCAGCCATCAAGCGGGGTTAGAGACCCAGTACTTC. Amino acid sequence: CASSHQAGLETQYF.